Listed here are 32 T cell receptor beta chains from one sample, sequenced in a study of T cell repertoires in cytomegalovirus infection. TCRdb reprocessed the reads with MiXCR, giving one entry per CDR3 protein. The sample lists just under 500,000 distinct CDR3 sequences, about 33% occurring once. No cognate antigen is known for these TCRs. The sample was cultured PBMCs, taken from culture after CMV antigen stimulation. The origin of the receptors is a human donor in good health (CMV status not recorded). Some clones in this sample may be carry-over from other donors' samples.

The chain employs TRBV15 and TRBJ2-3, with D possibly TRBD2 on 6 matching bases. The V gene's germline CDR1 is LNHNV and CDR2 YYDKDF (reference sequence). V was pared by 0 bases and J by 1 base, with 14 bases between. CDR3 length: 17 residues. The CDR3 nucleotides read TGTGCCACCAGCAGAGATCTGACTAGTATGGGCACAGATACGCAGTATTTT. Translation gives CATSRDLTSMGTDTQYF.

This clonotype was seen many times. CDR3 sequence reads: CASSYSTVPRADAFF. The CDR3 DNA is TGTGCCAGCAGTTACTCGACCGTGCCTCGAGCAGACGCTTTCTTT. The genes are TRBV6-2 or TRBV6-3 and TRBJ1-1, with D uncertain. Germline values: CDR1 MNHEY, CDR2 SVGEGT. The CDR3 loop spans 15 amino acids. With 0 bases removed from V and 11 bases from J, the gap between germline ends came to 19 bases.

This clonotype was seen more than once but under ten times. The V and J genes are TRBV7-9 and TRBJ2-2, with TRBD2 matching over 7 bases. V dropped 5 bases and J dropped 2; count of bases not matched to a gene: 11. This CDR3 region has 17 residues. The germline gives CDR1 SEHNR, CDR2 FQNEAQ (reference sequence). CDR3 in DNA: TGTGCCAGCAGCCCCCCCTTCAGCGGGACTAACACCGGGGAGCTGTTTTTT. Protein: CASSPPFSGTNTGELFF.

This clonotype was observed a handful of times. The V call is TRBV19, the J call TRBJ1-5, with D tentatively TRBD1 (5 bases). This CDR3 spans 14 amino acids. The V gene's germline CDR1 is LNHDA and CDR2 SQIVND (reference sequence). Trimming removed 10 bases at V and 7 bases at J, with 20 bases between. The CDR3 DNA sequence: TGTGCCACCCATCCCAGGGAAGGAGGACAGCCCCAGCATTTT. This sequence encodes CATHPREGGQPQHF.

This clonotype occurred a few times. J is TRBJ1-4 and V is TRBV7-9; D is uncertain. Germline CDR1 and CDR2: SEHNR and FQNEAQ (reference sequence). Trimming removed 6 bases at V and 1 base at J, with 15 bases between. The CDR3 spans 16 residues. CDR3 sequence: CASSPGISLTNEKLFF. In DNA form, the CDR3 reads TGTGCCAGCAGTCCAGGAATCAGCCTAACTAATGAAAAACTGTTTTTT.

This clonotype was seen a few times. The chain employs TRBV12-3 or TRBV12-4 and TRBJ2-7; D is perhaps TRBD1 (5 bases). The length of the CDR3 is 15 residues. The V end was cut by 1 base, the J end by 6 bases, with 16 bases between. CDR3 in DNA: TGTGCCAGCAGTTTAGAACAGGTCGGTTTGGGCGAGCAGTACTTC. Its protein is CASSLEQVGLGEQYF.

This chain joins TRBV4-1 and TRBJ2-1, with 11 bases aligning to TRBD2. CDR1 and CDR2 from the germline V gene are MGHRA and YSYEKL. V trimming: 4 bases; J trimming: 0 bases; junction bases outside the gene matches: 8. CDR3 length equals 18 residues. The CDR3 loop is CASSPFTSGSYSYNEQFF. CDR3 coding DNA: TGCGCCAGCAGCCCCTTTACTAGCGGGAGCTACTCCTACAATGAGCAGTTCTTC.

This clonotype came up a few times. J is TRBJ1-2 and V is TRBV7-2; a possible D gene is TRBD1 (6 bases). With 5 bases removed from V and 8 bases from J, the gap between germline ends came to 12 bases. Germline V gene sequence: CDR1 SGHTA, CDR2 FQGNSA. The CDR3 spans 12 residues. CDR3 sequence (DNA): TGTGCCAGCAGCGCCCGGACAGACGGCTACACCTTC. Translated: CASSARTDGYTF.

This clonotype was counted only a few times. V usage is TRBV28 and J usage is TRBJ1-2; 7 nucleotides agree with TRBD1. J was trimmed by 0 bases and V by 6 bases; bases with no gene match: 10. The V gene's germline CDR1 is MDHEN and CDR2 SYDVKM. The CDR3 totals 16 residues. Written as DNA, the CDR3 is TGTGCCAGCAGCCCGGGAGGGGGCAGACCTAACTATGGCTACACCTTC. This encodes CASSPGGGRPNYGYTF.

This chain uses TRBV11-2 with TRBJ1-3; D might be TRBD1 (6 bases). Germline values: CDR1 SGHAT, CDR2 FQNNGV. V was trimmed by 4 bases and J by 2 bases, leaving 12 bases between them. CDR3 length: 15 amino acids. DNA of the CDR3: TGTGCCAGCAGCTCTCGTACAGGGACTGGAAACACCATATATTTT. It specifies CASSSRTGTGNTIYF. Complete variable domain (other parts from reference TRBV11-2 and TRBJ1-3): EAGVAQSPRYKIIEKRQSVAFWCNPISGHATLYWYQQILGQGPKLLIQFQNNGVVDDSQLPKDRFSAERLKGVDSTLKIQPAKLEDSAVYLCASSSRTGTGNTIYFGEGSWLTVV.

Concerning this clonotype itself: One base away lies a much larger clone, so this may be a sequencing read error. Lacking the conserved final phenylalanine or tryptophan, this CDR3 likely reflects a read error. This chain uses TRBV7-9 with TRBJ1-1, with a weak D call TRBD1 (6 bases). Germline values: CDR1 SEHNR, CDR2 FQNEAQ (reference sequence). The CDR3 sequence is 16 residues long. V lost 1 base, J lost 1 base, and 13 bases lay in between. The CDR3 sequence is CASSLGQGTENTEAFL. CDR3 coding DNA: TGTGCCAGCAGCTTAGGTCAGGGGACGGAGAACACTGAAGCTTTCTTG.

The V and J genes are TRBV5-1 and TRBJ2-5, with D perhaps matching TRBD2 (5 bases). Germline V gives CDR1 SGHRS, CDR2 YFSETQ. The V end lost 0 bases, the J end lost 3 bases, and 9 bases lay between the germline ends. There are 14 residues in the CDR3. CDR3 sequence: CASSLGRGEETQYF. As DNA, the CDR3 is TGCGCCAGCAGCTTGGGACGGGGAGAAGAGACCCAGTACTTC.

The gene calls are TRBV27 and TRBJ2-3, with 7 bases that match TRBD2. Germline lookup yields CDR1 MNHEY and CDR2 SMNVEV (reference sequence). The CDR3 contains 18 residues. The ends lost 0 bases at V and 2 bases at J; junction bases unmatched: 11. Written as DNA, the CDR3 is TGTGCCAGCAGTTTATCACTACCCCTAGCGGTTCTCACAGATACGCAGTATTTT. Translated, it gives CASSLSLPLAVLTDTQYF.

V and J are TRBV7-6 and TRBJ2-5; D is undetermined. This CDR3 has 15 residues. V was clipped by 5 bases and J by 5 bases, with 18 bases between them. CDR1 is SGHVS, CDR2 FNYEAQ, per germline. CDR3: CASSPMWSPVETQYF. CDR3 DNA: TGTGCCAGCAGCCCGATGTGGAGTCCGGTCGAGACCCAGTACTTC. Using reference TRBV7-6 and TRBJ2-5 for the parts outside the CDR3, the full variable domain is GAGVSQSPRYKVTKRGQDVALRCDPISGHVSLYWYRQALGQGPEFLTYFNYEAQQDKSGLPNDRFSAERPEGSISTLTIQRTEQRDSAMYRCASSPMWSPVETQYFGPGTRLLVL.

The chain employs TRBV28 and TRBJ2-7; 8 bases fit TRBD1. CDR1 MDHEN and CDR2 SYDVKM come from the germline V gene. The CDR3 loop spans 17 amino acids. V was pared by 4 bases and J by 3 bases, with 14 bases of the junction left unmatched. As DNA, the CDR3 is TGTGCCAGCAGTTCCCGCTCCGGGACAGGAACTTTCTACGAGCAGTACGTC. It codes for CASSSRSGTGTFYEQYV.

The chain links TRBV18 to TRBJ2-3; D is ambiguous. V lost 3 bases and J lost 4, with 8 bases in between. Germline V lookup: CDR1 KGHSH, CDR2 LQKENI. The CDR3 is made up of 13 amino acids. This CDR3 is CASSPLTSDTQYF. The CDR3 DNA reads as TGTGCCAGCTCACCTCTCACGTCAGATACGCAGTATTTT.

The chain employs TRBV7-2 and TRBJ2-5, with 15 bases lining up with TRBD2. This CDR3 is built from 18 residues. Trimming removed 1 base from V and 5 bases from J; junction bases left unmatched: 8. CDR1 SGHTA and CDR2 FQGNSA come from the germline V gene. The CDR3 reads CASSLGWTSGRARETQYF. CDR3 DNA sequence: TGTGCCAGCAGCTTAGGATGGACTAGCGGGAGGGCGCGGGAGACCCAGTACTTC.

In its sample, this clonotype was seen many times. The chain is built from TRBV6-2 or TRBV6-3 and TRBJ2-4; TRBD2 agrees at 9 bases. The CDR3 loop spans 14 amino acids. Losses at the gene ends were 4 bases for V and 4 bases for J; bases not matched to a gene: 2. Germline lookup yields CDR1 MNHEY and CDR2 SVGEGT. Here the CDR3 DNA reads TGTGCCAGCAGTTTAAGCGGGAGGAAAAACATTCAGTACTTC. It translates to CASSLSGRKNIQYF.

The sample holds a few counts of this clonotype. This chain connects TRBV5-6 to TRBJ2-7, with 7 bases that match TRBD2. Trimming removed 0 bases from V and 6 bases from J; junction bases left unmatched: 6. This CDR3 region has 14 residues. From germline, CDR1 is SGHDT and CDR2 YYEEEE. The CDR3 DNA reads as TGTGCCAGCAGCTTGGCCCCTAGCGGCTTCGAGCAGTACGTC. Translation gives CASSLAPSGFEQYV.

This clonotype was counted many times. The chain is built from TRBV6-1 and TRBJ1-2, with D hard to call. Germline V gene data show CDR1 as MNHNS and CDR2 as SASEGT. The CDR3 has 11 amino acids. V lost 0 bases, J lost 5 bases, and 1 base lay in between. CDR3 protein: CASSEAYGYTF. For the CDR3, the DNA is TGTGCCAGCAGTGAAGCGTATGGCTACACCTTC.

This chain uses TRBV19 with TRBJ2-1; tentatively, D is TRBD1 (6 bases). Germline V gene lookup returns CDR1 LNHDA and CDR2 SQIVND (reference sequence). V was clipped by 5 bases and J by 4 bases, with 12 bases between them. The CDR3 has 14 amino acids. The CDR3 DNA is TGTGCCAGTAGTCCCGTCGACAGGTACAATGAGCAGTTCTTC. This translates into CASSPVDRYNEQFF.

The J gene is TRBJ1-6, the V gene TRBV7-3, with unresolved D. CDR1 and CDR2 from the germline V gene are SGHTA and FQGTGA. With 5 bases removed from V and 7 bases from J, the gap between germline ends came to 15 bases. The CDR3 contains 15 residues. In nucleotides, the CDR3 is TGTGCCAGCAGCCCCACGCGATTGTTGAATTCACCCCTCCACTTT. Encoded protein: CASSPTRLLNSPLHF.

The genes are TRBV12-3 or TRBV12-4 and TRBJ2-3, with no clear D. CDR3 size: 13 residues. Trimming stripped 7 bases from V and 0 bases from J, with 8 bases between. The CDR3 DNA sequence: TGTGCCAGCAAACTTTCTAGCACAGATACGCAGTATTTT. Residues: CASKLSSTDTQYF.

The chain has TRBV7-6 and TRBJ1-3; the D is unclear. Germline values: CDR1 SGHVS, CDR2 FNYEAQ. This CDR3 is 15 amino acids long. Trimming cost V 7 bases and J 0 bases, with 13 bases left between them. CDR3 protein: CASTPQVNSGNTIYF. The CDR3 nucleotides read TGTGCCAGCACCCCCCAAGTGAACTCTGGAAACACCATATATTTT.

J is TRBJ2-1 and V is TRBV20-1, with D tentatively TRBD1 (6 bases). The CDR3 sequence is 14 residues long. The V gene lost 7 bases and the J gene lost 0 bases, with 13 bases spanning the gap. Germline V CDR1 and CDR2: DFQATT, SNEGSKA (reference sequence). CDR3 bases: TGCAGTGTGTTGCAGGGGAGCTCCTACAATGAGCAGTTCTTC. Encoded protein: CSVLQGSSYNEQFF.

The V gene is TRBV29-1, the J gene TRBJ2-3; D might be TRBD1 or TRBD2, each matching 5 bases. CDR1 and CDR2 from the germline V gene are SQVTM and ANQGSEA. The CDR3 runs to 12 residues. V was trimmed by 6 bases and J by 2 bases, leaving 9 bases between them. This chain's CDR3 is CSVRDPTDTQYF. CDR3 bases: TGCAGCGTCCGGGACCCCACAGATACGCAGTATTTT.

The rearrangement links TRBV6-2 or TRBV6-3 to TRBJ1-1; 8 nucleotides match TRBD1. V lost 5 bases and J lost 5; bases outside the gene matches: 4. Per germline, CDR1 MNHEY and CDR2 SVGEGT. There are 13 residues in the CDR3. The CDR3 DNA reads TGTGCCAGCAGTCCAGGGGGCGTTACTGAAGCTTTCTTT. Amino acid sequence: CASSPGGVTEAFF.

The CDR3 loop reads CATSESGNSYEQYF. The CDR3, as DNA: TGTGCCACCAGTGAATCCGGGAACTCCTACGAGCAGTACTTC. This chain connects TRBV24-1 to TRBJ2-7; D perhaps matches TRBD2 (5 bases). V was shortened by 4 bases and J by 0 bases, with 9 bases between the two germline ends. The CDR3 is made up of 14 amino acids. Germline V lookup: CDR1 KGHDR, CDR2 SFDVKD.

This chain connects TRBV2 to TRBJ2-3; no clear D gene. Germline V CDR1 and CDR2: SNHLY, FYNNEI. The CDR3 has 14 amino acids. Trimming took 7 bases from V and 8 from J, leaving 19 bases between them. CDR3 nucleotide sequence: TGTGCCAGCACCCTAGGGTACGCACACGCTACGCAGTATTTT. Protein: CASTLGYAHATQYF.

The chain joins TRBV19 to TRBJ2-7, with 9 bases that match TRBD2. V was clipped by 8 bases and J by 3 bases; unmatched bases: 14. Germline V gene data show CDR1 as LNHDA and CDR2 as SQIVND (reference sequence). There are 16 residues in the CDR3. CDR3 in amino acids: CASGSPGASGIYEQYF. The CDR3, as DNA: TGTGCCAGTGGATCCCCAGGAGCTAGCGGGATCTACGAGCAGTACTTC.

The chain uses TRBV24-1 and TRBJ2-2, with 7 bases that match TRBD1. There are 16 residues in the CDR3. Germline V gives CDR1 KGHDR, CDR2 SFDVKD. With V trimmed by 2 bases and J by 6 bases, 8 bases remained unmatched. CDR3 in amino acids: CATSDYLDRSAGELFF. DNA of the CDR3: TGTGCCACCAGTGATTACCTGGACAGGTCGGCCGGGGAGCTGTTTTTT.

The gene calls are TRBV11-2 and TRBJ2-7; D is ambiguous. This CDR3 is 17 amino acids long. Trimming took 1 base from V and 2 from J, leaving 18 bases between them. The germline CDR1 and CDR2 sequences are SGHAT and FQNNGV. CDR3 DNA: TGTGCCAGCAGCTTAGGATTGCCGACATCCTATACCTACGAGCAGTACTTC. It translates to CASSLGLPTSYTYEQYF.